This passage covers 8 T cell receptor beta chains from one sample sequenced in a study of cytomegalovirus exposure and HLA in healthy donors. PCR employed 60 Vbeta and 13 Jbeta primers. TCRdb's copy holds only in-frame clones and misses some; the assay was immunoSEQ multiplex PCR. The sample contains more than 95,000 clones, 74% of which appear only once. The source material was PBMCs. The source of these receptors is a man in his forties in good health and CMV-seropositive.

The chain couples TRBV7-9 to TRBJ2-2, with 13 bases lining up with TRBD2. CDR1 SEHNR and CDR2 FQNEAQ come from the germline V gene (reference sequence). The CDR3 covers 14 residues. Germline trimming cut 8 bases from V and 4 bases from J; bases unmatched to any gene: 1. CDR3: CASGLAGATGELFF. The CDR3, as DNA: TGTGCCAGCGGACTAGCGGGAGCCACCGGGGAGCTGTTTTTT. The entire variable domain, with the rest obtained from reference TRBV7-9 and TRBJ2-2, is as follows: DTGVSQNPRHKITKRGQNVTFRCDPISEHNRLYWYRQTLGQGPEFLTYFQNEAQLEKSRLLSDRFSAERPKGSFSTLEIQRTEQGDSAMYLCASGLAGATGELFFGEGSRLTVL.

This clone was detected only once. The chain uses TRBV6-5 and TRBJ2-2; 9 positions agree with TRBD2. V shed 0 bases and J 6 bases; nucleotides not matched to a gene: 5. The CDR3 consists of 16 residues. CDR1 is MNHEY and CDR2 is SVGAGI in the germline V gene. The CDR3 protein is CASSYSMLAGPGELFF. The CDR3 nucleotides read TGTGCCAGCAGTTACTCGATGCTAGCGGGACCCGGGGAGCTGTTTTTT.

This clone was observed a single time. The chain uses TRBV5-4 and TRBJ2-3; 10 bases match TRBD2. This CDR3 region has 17 residues. The V segment lost 0 bases and the J segment 4 bases; nucleotides outside the gene matches: 8. From germline, CDR1 is SGHNT and CDR2 YYREEE (reference sequence). The CDR3 sequence: CASSLAPSGSVADTQYF. CDR3 nucleotide sequence: TGTGCCAGCAGCTTGGCGCCTAGCGGGAGTGTGGCAGATACGCAGTATTTT.

The chain couples TRBV5-1 to TRBJ2-7; the match to TRBD1 covers 7 bases. V lost 2 bases, J lost 1 base, and 15 bases stayed unmatched. Germline CDR1 SGHRS, CDR2 YFSETQ. CDR3 length: 18 amino acids. DNA for the CDR3: TGCGCCAGCAGCTTAGCCCCGGTTGGGACAGCTAAATCCTACGAGCAGTACTTC. Amino acids: CASSLAPVGTAKSYEQYF.

This chain uses TRBV5-1 with TRBJ2-3; unclear D gene. The CDR3 has 13 amino acids. Trimming removed 0 bases at V and 5 bases at J, with 7 bases between. CDR1 is SGHRS and CDR2 is YFSETQ in the germline V gene. This chain's CDR3 is CASSLDKIDTQYF. The CDR3 region has the DNA TGCGCCAGCAGCTTGGACAAAATAGATACGCAGTATTTT. Drawing the rest from reference TRBV5-1 and TRBJ2-3, the complete variable domain is KAGVTQTPRYLIKTRGQQVTLSCSPISGHRSVSWYQQTPGQGLQFLFEYFSETQRNKGNFPGRFSGRQFSNSRSEMNVSTLELGDSALYLCASSLDKIDTQYFGPGTRLTVL.

As concerns this clone: Other DNA sequences in this specimen translate into the identical CDR3. The V and J genes are TRBV7-2 and TRBJ1-2; 9 bases are a match to TRBD1. V dropped 5 bases and J dropped 8; count of bases not matched to a gene: 3. The CDR3 is 12 amino acids. Germline CDR1 SGHTA, CDR2 FQGNSA. The CDR3 loop reads CASSPTGGGYTF. CDR3 DNA: TGTGCCAGCAGCCCGACAGGGGGAGGCTACACCTTC.

This clone was counted only a few times. The rearrangement uses TRBV30 and TRBJ1-6; TRBD1 matches at 8 bases. The CDR3 consists of 12 residues. From germline, CDR1 is GTSNPN and CDR2 SVGIG (reference sequence). After removal of 5 bases from V and 6 bases from J, the junction contained 0 bases not matched to a gene. CDR3 in DNA: TGTGCCTGGGGACAGGGTAATTCACCCCTCCACTTT. Its translation: CAWGQGNSPLHF.

The V call is TRBV2, the J call TRBJ1-1; D ambiguous. Germline-derived CDR1 and CDR2 are SNHLY and FYNNEI. The length of the CDR3 is 12 residues. The V and J ends lost 4 bases and 10 bases respectively, with 13 bases between them. The CDR3 is CASSGLREGAFF. The CDR3 bases are TGTGCCAGCAGTGGACTGAGAGAGGGAGCTTTCTTT.